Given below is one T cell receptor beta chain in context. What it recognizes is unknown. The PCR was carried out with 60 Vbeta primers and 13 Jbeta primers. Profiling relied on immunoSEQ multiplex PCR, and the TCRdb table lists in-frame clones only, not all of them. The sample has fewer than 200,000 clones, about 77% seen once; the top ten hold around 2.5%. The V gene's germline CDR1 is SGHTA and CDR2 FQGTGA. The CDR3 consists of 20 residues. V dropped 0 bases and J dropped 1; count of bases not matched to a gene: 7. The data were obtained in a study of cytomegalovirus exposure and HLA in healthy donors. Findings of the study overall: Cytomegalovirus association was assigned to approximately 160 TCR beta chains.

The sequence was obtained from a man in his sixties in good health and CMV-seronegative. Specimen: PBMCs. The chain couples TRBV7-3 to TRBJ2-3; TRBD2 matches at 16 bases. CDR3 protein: CASSLTGTSGRALGTDTQYF. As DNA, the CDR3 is TGTGCCAGCAGCTTAACCGGGACTAGCGGGAGGGCCCTAGGCACAGATACGCAGTATTTT.